Following are 20 T cell receptor beta chains from one sample sequenced in a study of T cells after yellow fever vaccination. Each CDR3 protein is one row after TCRdb ran MiXCR on the 5' RACE reads. The table lists some 240,000 distinct CDR3 sequences, roughly 3.3% of them singletons, with roughly 3% in the top ten. Material: CD4+ T cells sorted from PBMCs, obtained 10 days after the yellow fever booster vaccination. The origin of the receptors is a man aged 18 to 30 who received the YFV17D yellow fever vaccine.

This clonotype was seen ten or more times. V and J are TRBV7-3 and TRBJ2-3; 7 positions agree with TRBD1. Trimming at V came to 6 bases and at J to 2 bases, leaving 5 bases not matched to a gene. The CDR3 spans 14 residues. CDR1 and CDR2 (germline): SGHTA, FQGTGA. The CDR3 protein is CASSSTGYTDTQYF. Written as DNA, the CDR3 is TGTGCCAGCAGTTCGACAGGGTACACAGATACGCAGTATTTT.

This clonotype was seen more than once but under ten times. V is TRBV20-1 and J is TRBJ2-7; 12 bases are shared with TRBD1. V was pared by 7 bases and J by 5 bases, with 9 bases of the junction left unmatched. The CDR3 has 14 amino acids. Germline V gene lookup returns CDR1 DFQATT and CDR2 SNEGSKA (reference sequence). The CDR3 is CSVKGGQGADEQYV. Here the CDR3 DNA reads TGCAGTGTCAAGGGGGGACAGGGGGCGGACGAGCAGTACGTC.

This clonotype was observed at least ten times. The V and J genes are TRBV25-1 and TRBJ2-5, with 8 bases matching TRBD2. The CDR3 is made up of 15 amino acids. Germline V gene data show CDR1 as MGHDK and CDR2 as SYGVNS. V dropped 3 bases and J dropped 2; count of bases not matched to a gene: 5. The CDR3 loop reads CASSDSGNRQETQYF. Written as DNA, the CDR3 is TGTGCCAGCAGTGATAGCGGGAATAGGCAAGAGACCCAGTACTTC.

This clonotype was found many times. The V call is TRBV28, the J call TRBJ1-5, with TRBD1 identical over 7 bases. The CDR3 is 19 residues long. After removal of 5 bases from V and 4 bases from J, the junction contained 20 bases not matched to a gene. In germline, CDR1 is MDHEN, CDR2 SYDVKM. CDR3 sequence reads: CASSLEGRWGQPLNQPQHF. CDR3 coding DNA: TGTGCCAGCAGTCTCGAAGGTCGTTGGGGACAGCCACTAAATCAGCCCCAGCATTTT.

This clonotype was picked up many times. The chain uses TRBV5-1 and TRBJ2-7; 8 bases fit TRBD2. The CDR3 extends over 15 amino acids. Germline assignment: CDR1 SGHRS and CDR2 YFSETQ. V dropped 0 bases and J dropped 3; count of bases not matched to a gene: 5. The CDR3 loop reads CASSLGTSPFYEQYV. The CDR3 region has the DNA TGCGCCAGCAGCTTGGGGACTAGCCCGTTCTACGAGCAGTACGTC.

This clonotype was counted between two and nine times. The gene calls are TRBV11-2 and TRBJ2-5; 8 bases match TRBD2. CDR1 and CDR2 from the germline V gene are SGHAT and FQNNGV. The CDR3 sequence is 13 residues long. V gave up 10 bases and J gave up 4 bases; unmatched junction bases: 8. The CDR3 protein is CATLGGGRETQYF. The CDR3 DNA reads TGTGCCACCCTTGGCGGGGGGAGAGAGACCCAGTACTTC.

This clonotype has more than one count but fewer than ten. The chain's CDR3 is CASSEVRTGGFNEQFF. In DNA, the CDR3 is TGTGCCAGCAGTGAAGTGAGGACAGGGGGCTTCAATGAGCAGTTCTTC. The J gene is TRBJ2-1, the V gene TRBV2, with 11 bases identical to TRBD1. This CDR3 comprises 16 residues. After removal of 1 base from V and 6 bases from J, the junction contained 5 bases not matched to a gene. From germline, CDR1 is SNHLY and CDR2 FYNNEI.

This clonotype was seen at least ten times. The chain is built from TRBV20-1 and TRBJ1-2; D gene uncertain. Germline assignment: CDR1 DFQATT and CDR2 SNEGSKA (reference sequence). Trimming removed 3 bases at V and 4 bases at J, with 12 bases between. The CDR3 is made up of 13 amino acids. The CDR3 DNA sequence: TGCAGTGCTAGCCCCGGGCAGGCCTATGGCTACACCTTC. It is translated as CSASPGQAYGYTF.

This clonotype was counted at least ten times. The gene calls are TRBV12-3 or TRBV12-4 and TRBJ2-4; no firm D call. Trimming took 3 bases from V and 13 from J, leaving 13 bases between them. The CDR3 has 12 residues. DNA for the CDR3: TGTGCCAGCAGTTTTCAAGCAGCAGTCCAGTACTTC. Protein product: CASSFQAAVQYF.

This clonotype was observed at least ten times. The chain joins TRBV5-1 to TRBJ2-3; perhaps TRBD2 as D (7 bases). CDR3 length: 14 amino acids. V was trimmed by 4 bases and J by 0 bases, leaving 9 bases between them. CDR1 and CDR2 (germline): SGHRS, YFSETQ. The chain's CDR3 is CASSGGASTDTQYF. In DNA form, the CDR3 reads TGCGCCAGCAGCGGGGGGGCTAGCACAGATACGCAGTATTTT.

V usage is TRBV27 and J usage is TRBJ1-2; a possible D gene is TRBD1 (6 bases). Germline CDR1 MNHEY, CDR2 SMNVEV (reference sequence). V was shortened by 6 bases and J by 3 bases, with 17 bases between the two germline ends. The CDR3 contains 15 residues. CDR3 in DNA: TGTGCCAGCAGGTTTGGGGGAACAGGGTACTATGGCTACACCTTC. The encoded protein is CASRFGGTGYYGYTF.

In its sample, this clonotype was seen many times. This sequence joins TRBV15 and TRBJ2-5; a weak D match, TRBD2 (5 bases). CDR1 is LNHNV and CDR2 is YYDKDF in the germline V gene (reference sequence). The V gene lost 0 bases and the J gene lost 5 bases, with 7 bases spanning the gap. The CDR3 is 13 amino acids. CDR3 nucleotide sequence: TGTGCCACCAGCAGAGATCCGGGGGAGACCCAGTACTTC. Translation gives CATSRDPGETQYF.

This clonotype was seen a few times. The chain is built from TRBV20-1 and TRBJ2-4; 8 bases match TRBD2. This CDR3 is 18 amino acids long. The trim removed 3 bases at V and 2 bases at J, leaving 15 bases unmatched. Per germline, CDR1 DFQATT and CDR2 SNEGSKA (reference sequence). The DNA of the CDR3 is TGCAGTGCTAGGTCGCCCCTTAGGCTAGCGGGCCCCAAAAACATTCAGTACTTC. This sequence encodes CSARSPLRLAGPKNIQYF.

This clonotype appeared many times. J is TRBJ2-3 and V is TRBV5-5; D is perhaps TRBD2 (6 bases). Germline V lookup: CDR1 SGHKS, CDR2 YYEKEE (reference sequence). Trimming left V 6 bases short and J 5 bases short, with 10 bases between. This CDR3 has 12 amino acids. The CDR3 region is CASILGGDTQYF. As DNA, the CDR3 is TGTGCCAGCATTCTGGGGGGAGATACGCAGTATTTT.

This clonotype appeared a few times. The V gene is TRBV10-3, the J gene TRBJ1-1, with D unresolved. Trimming removed 5 bases from V and 0 bases from J, with 10 bases in between. The CDR3 is 14 amino acids. Germline lookup yields CDR1 ENHRY and CDR2 SYGVKD. The CDR3 loop is CAISQSPLNTEAFF. Written as DNA, the CDR3 is TGTGCCATCAGTCAGAGCCCCTTGAACACTGAAGCTTTCTTT.

This clonotype was counted between two and nine times. The chain is built from TRBV12-3 or TRBV12-4 and TRBJ1-4; D unresolved. V dropped 8 bases and J dropped 5 bases, with 15 bases sitting between them. The CDR3 is 14 amino acids. CDR3 region: CASSFRSPNEKLFF. In DNA, the CDR3 is TGTGCCAGCTCCTTTCGAAGTCCGAATGAAAAACTGTTTTTT.

The rearrangement links TRBV7-2 to TRBJ2-7; D may correspond to TRBD1 or TRBD2 (7 bases each). V was clipped by 1 base and J by 2 bases, with 12 bases between them. This CDR3 comprises 15 residues. Looked up from germline, CDR1 is SGHTA and CDR2 is FQGNSA. The CDR3 here is CASSLVQGGAYEQYF. CDR3 DNA: TGTGCCAGCAGCTTAGTTCAGGGGGGGGCCTACGAGCAGTACTTC.

The V gene is TRBV4-1, the J gene TRBJ2-2, with 7 bases aligning to TRBD1. This CDR3 comprises 18 residues. The V and J ends lost 0 bases and 4 bases, in that order; junction bases with no gene match: 11. Germline V gene data show CDR1 as MGHRA and CDR2 as YSYEKL. Written as DNA, the CDR3 is TGCGCCAGCAGCCAAGAGTCCGCCGGGACAGTCCCCACCGGGGAGCTGTTTTTT. As protein: CASSQESAGTVPTGELFF.

The V call is TRBV15, the J call TRBJ1-6, with 9 bases that match TRBD1. The germline V gene has CDR1 LNHNV and CDR2 YYDKDF (reference sequence). Trimming took 8 bases from V and 9 from J; bases not matched to a gene: 5. The CDR3 is 13 amino acids. The CDR3 nucleotides are TGTGCCACCGCGGGACAGGGTGGTTCACCCCTCCACTTT. This codes for CATAGQGGSPLHF.

The sample holds many counts of this clonotype. This chain's CDR3 is CASSRRDGDNEQFF. The CDR3 nucleotides read TGTGCCAGCAGCAGGCGGGACGGAGACAATGAGCAGTTCTTC. The chain has TRBV21-1 and TRBJ2-1; the table's D call, TRBD2, has no DNA check behind it. TRBV21-1 is marked as a pseudogene. The CDR3 runs 14 residues.